What follows are 10 T cell receptor beta chains derived from one specimen sequenced in a study of T-cell memory formation after mild COVID-19. In TCRdb, the 5' RACE reads were re-called with MiXCR into one record per CDR3 protein. The sample consists of 310,000 or so distinct CDR3 sequences, approximately 15% of them appearing once. Input material: PBMCs or a T cell subset sorted from them (not recorded which). All receptors derive from a man aged 18 to 29 who had mild COVID-19 (a few samples of this study predate the infection). Cell type and time point are not known.

The rearrangement links TRBV29-1 to TRBJ1-2; D is unresolved. This CDR3 contains 12 residues. Trimming pared 7 bases from V and 4 bases from J, leaving 13 bases between. CDR1 is SQVTM, CDR2 ANQGSEA, per germline. The CDR3 region is CSDVDSSYGYTF. The CDR3, as DNA: TGCAGCGACGTTGACTCCTCCTATGGCTACACCTTC.

V is TRBV27 and J is TRBJ1-2; D uncertain. Germline V gene data show CDR1 as MNHEY and CDR2 as SMNVEV (reference sequence). The CDR3 is 15 residues long. Trimming cost V 6 bases and J 3 bases, with 17 bases left between them. CDR3 in amino acids: CASRAPSKGYYGYTF. The CDR3 DNA follows: TGTGCCAGCAGAGCCCCCTCAAAAGGATACTATGGCTACACCTTC.

The chain combines TRBV24-1 with TRBJ2-5, with 11 bases that match TRBD2. The ends lost 6 bases at V and 5 bases at J; junction bases unmatched: 7. The CDR3 loop spans 15 amino acids. Germline V gives CDR1 KGHDR, CDR2 SFDVKD. The CDR3 reads CATSTLLAGGETQYF. CDR3 sequence (DNA): TGTGCCACCAGTACTCTTCTAGCGGGGGGCGAGACCCAGTACTTC.

The chain employs TRBV29-1 and TRBJ2-7; no clear D gene. Germline loops: CDR1 SQVTM, CDR2 ANQGSEA. The CDR3 is 13 amino acids. V gave up 4 bases and J gave up 2 bases, with 12 bases separating them. CDR3 amino acids: CSVGSRAPYEQYF. The CDR3 nucleotides are TGCAGCGTTGGGTCCCGAGCGCCCTACGAGCAGTACTTC.

This clonotype was seen a handful of times. The chain uses TRBV6-6 and TRBJ2-5, with TRBD1 identical over 8 bases. V lost 6 bases to trimming and J lost 5 bases; unmatched junction nucleotides: 14. This CDR3 spans 16 amino acids. Germline CDR1 is MNHNY and CDR2 is SVGAGI (reference sequence). Here the CDR3 reads CASSPANRGTRETQYF. In DNA form, the CDR3 reads TGTGCCAGCAGCCCAGCAAACAGGGGGACGAGGGAGACCCAGTACTTC.

A few counts support this clonotype. This chain links TRBV2 with TRBJ2-3, with D uncertain. V was trimmed by 2 bases and J by 9 bases, leaving 12 bases between them. Germline V gene sequence: CDR1 SNHLY, CDR2 FYNNEI. The CDR3 is made up of 13 amino acids. In DNA, the CDR3 is TGTGCCAGCAGTGAAAACTGGCTCGGCACGCAGTATTTT. Its translation: CASSENWLGTQYF.

This chain connects TRBV24-1 to TRBJ1-2, with a weak D call TRBD1 (5 bases). Germline CDR1 KGHDR, CDR2 SFDVKD. V was clipped by 5 bases and J by 5 bases, with 11 bases between them. This CDR3 contains 13 residues. The CDR3: CATSAGATYGYTF. Here the CDR3 DNA reads TGTGCCACCAGTGCCGGGGCCACTTATGGCTACACCTTC.

The table lists this clonotype with a few counts. The chain links TRBV10-3 to TRBJ2-1; no firm D call. The CDR3 is 13 residues long. Germline loops: CDR1 ENHRY, CDR2 SYGVKD. V lost 8 bases, J lost 10 bases, and 18 bases lay in between. The DNA of the CDR3 is TGTGCCATCGATCGAGGCCAGGCCGGGGAGCAGTTCTTC. Residues: CAIDRGQAGEQFF.

This clonotype occurred a few times. The junction shows a germline mismatch at one end, possibly a read error. The chain is built from TRBV10-3 and TRBJ2-6; 7 nucleotides match TRBD1. The CDR3 contains 14 residues. The germline CDR1 and CDR2 sequences are ENHRY and SYGVKD. The CDR3 DNA reads TGCGCCTCAACACAGGGGACTGGGGCCAACGTCCTGACTTTC. Protein product: CASTQGTGANVLTF.

This clonotype appeared many times. V usage is TRBV12-3 or TRBV12-4 and J usage is TRBJ2-4; D might be TRBD1 or TRBD2, each matching 6 bases. CDR3 length: 14 residues. Between the trimmed V and J ends, which lost 4 bases and 6 bases, there was a span of 13 bases. In nucleotides, the CDR3 is TGTGCCAGCAGTTCCCCAAGGGGGGCAAACATTCAGTACTTC. Amino acids: CASSSPRGANIQYF.